The subject of this entry is one TCR beta chain. Its antigen is currently unknown. Trimming left V 5 bases short and J 5 bases short, with 15 bases between. This CDR3 is built from 14 residues. Germline V gene sequence: CDR1 SGHVS, CDR2 FNYEAQ. Assay used: immunoSEQ multiplex PCR; TCRdb lists only in-frame clones, some missing. The table shows roughly 5,800 clones, with roughly 70% occurring only once. The data are from a study of CD8 T cell repertoires and HIV-1 epitope variants. Study background: Control wells had CMV/EBV/flu peptides, negative Ebola AY9, or no peptide. Findings and caveats of the study: This assay reports beta chains of antigen-expanded cells, not T cell function. Roughly nine antigen-specific TCR beta clonotypes were found; five to seven seemed cross-reactive to variants.

The V gene is TRBV7-6, the J gene TRBJ2-5; D is tentatively TRBD1 or TRBD2 (5 bases each). The sequencing input was cultured CD8+ T cells derived from PBMCs. The TCR was taken from a male donor with HIV. The CDR3 loop reads CASSPQAERETQYF. The CDR3 DNA follows: TGTGCCAGCAGCCCACAGGCCGAGCGGGAGACCCAGTACTTC. Using reference TRBV7-6 and TRBJ2-5 for the parts outside the CDR3, the full variable domain is GAGVSQSPRYKVTKRGQDVALRCDPISGHVSLYWYRQALGQGPEFLTYFNYEAQQDKSGLPNDRFSAERPEGSISTLTIQRTEQRDSAMYRCASSPQAERETQYFGPGTRLLVL.